Below are 9 T cell receptor beta chains sequenced from a single sample in a study of shared clonotypes between healthy human individuals (dated by TCRdb to the early 2020s). The protocol used for the library was the immunoSEQ multiplex PCR assay. This is the immuneACCESS table as TCRdb keeps it, with only in-frame sequences that have V and J called. A part of the clones is gone; compared with another copy, unresolved V genes explain less than half, and the rest is unexplained. For this sample the table gives hundreds of thousands of clones, of which about 98% were detected only once. Around 0.3% of the sample rests with the top ten. For the CD8 naive samples, CD45RO-negative cells were positively selected for CCR7, yielding a CD45RA+CCR7+ population from which TemRA cells were excluded. Sample: naive CD8+ T cells sorted from blood. The sample's cell subset or site label is to be understood as: CD45RA+CCR7+. The receptors were sampled from a man younger than 40 in good health.

This chain joins TRBV28 and TRBJ1-5; TRBD1 is a possible D gene (6 bases). Germline CDR1 is MDHEN and CDR2 is SYDVKM. V lost 4 bases to trimming and J lost 2 bases, with 12 bases between them. The length of the CDR3 is 15 residues. As DNA, the CDR3 is TGTGCCAGCAGTTCGCAGGGGCTTGGCAATCAGCCCCAGCATTTT. This codes for CASSSQGLGNQPQHF.

This clone was picked up one time. The gene calls are TRBV18 and TRBJ2-7; 10 bases line up with TRBD2. The CDR3 runs to 15 residues. Germline V gene lookup returns CDR1 KGHSH and CDR2 LQKENI. V lost 1 base and J lost 2; bases outside the gene matches: 2. CDR3 sequence (DNA): TGTGCCAGCTCACCACGGGGACTAGCGCCCTACGAGCAGTACTTC. Its protein product is CASSPRGLAPYEQYF.

The rearrangement links TRBV27 to TRBJ2-1; D might be TRBD2 (6 bases). Germline CDR1 and CDR2: MNHEY and SMNVEV (reference sequence). With 3 bases removed from V and 7 bases from J, the gap between germline ends came to 7 bases. CDR3 size: 12 residues. CDR3 in amino acids: CASSFAGNEQFF. CDR3 nucleotides: TGTGCCAGCAGTTTTGCGGGAAATGAGCAGTTCTTC.

The chain joins TRBV25-1 to TRBJ2-7, with D possibly TRBD2 on 6 matching bases. Per germline, CDR1 MGHDK and CDR2 SYGVNS. The CDR3 spans 15 residues. V was cut by 6 bases and J by 3 bases, with 18 bases left in between. DNA for the CDR3: TGTGCCAGCAGCAAAGGAGGGTTGGGACGCTACGAGCAGTACTTC. Encoded protein: CASSKGGLGRYEQYF.

This chain links TRBV29-1 with TRBJ2-3; D is ambiguous. Germline V lookup: CDR1 SQVTM, CDR2 ANQGSEA. The CDR3 consists of 15 residues. The V gene lost 4 bases and the J gene lost 3 bases, with 17 bases spanning the gap. The CDR3 sequence: CSVGLAKEETDTQYF. The CDR3 region has the DNA TGCAGCGTTGGTTTGGCGAAGGAAGAGACAGATACGCAGTATTTT.

The chain joins TRBV7-9 to TRBJ2-1, with 7 bases fitting TRBD2. Germline values: CDR1 SEHNR, CDR2 FQNEAQ (reference sequence). Trimming cost V 5 bases and J 9 bases; bases outside gene matches: 19. The CDR3 consists of 17 residues. CDR3 DNA sequence: TGTGCCAGCAGCCCCCGTCTTTCGGAACCAGCGGGACTTGAGCAGTTCTTC. It specifies CASSPRLSEPAGLEQFF.

The chain combines TRBV5-1 with TRBJ2-2; D gene ambiguous. With 2 bases removed from V and 2 bases from J, the gap between germline ends came to 7 bases. There are 14 residues in the CDR3. Per germline, CDR1 SGHRS and CDR2 YFSETQ. DNA for the CDR3: TGCGCCAGCAGCTTAGGGTATAACACCGGGGAGCTGTTTTTT. This codes for CASSLGYNTGELFF.

The chain is built from TRBV25-1 and TRBJ2-1; D not resolved. The CDR3 sequence is 18 residues long. Trimming stripped 4 bases from V and 0 bases from J, with 19 bases between. In germline, CDR1 is MGHDK, CDR2 SYGVNS. CDR3 nucleotides: TGTGCCAGCAGTGCCCCCGGTGTTAGGCCGAGCTCCTACAATGAGCAGTTCTTC. This codes for CASSAPGVRPSSYNEQFF.

The V call is TRBV20-1, the J call TRBJ1-1; D not resolved. The V end was cut by 5 bases, the J end by 3 bases, with 7 bases between. The CDR3 runs 11 residues. CDR1 and CDR2 (germline): DFQATT, SNEGSKA (reference sequence). The CDR3: CSARSYTEAFF. The CDR3 DNA follows: TGCAGTGCTCGGAGCTACACTGAAGCTTTCTTT.